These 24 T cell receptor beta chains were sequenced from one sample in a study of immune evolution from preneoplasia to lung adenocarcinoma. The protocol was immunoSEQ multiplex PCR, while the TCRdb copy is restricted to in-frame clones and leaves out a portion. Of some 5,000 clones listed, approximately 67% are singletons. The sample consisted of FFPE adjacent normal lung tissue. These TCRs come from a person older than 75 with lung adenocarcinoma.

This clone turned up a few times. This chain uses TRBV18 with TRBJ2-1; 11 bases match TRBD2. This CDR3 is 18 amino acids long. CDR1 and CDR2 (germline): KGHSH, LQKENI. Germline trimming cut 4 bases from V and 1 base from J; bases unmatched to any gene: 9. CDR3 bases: TGTGCCAGCTCACAACTGACTAGCGGGGAAGGATCCTACAATGAGCAGTTCTTC. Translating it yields CASSQLTSGEGSYNEQFF.

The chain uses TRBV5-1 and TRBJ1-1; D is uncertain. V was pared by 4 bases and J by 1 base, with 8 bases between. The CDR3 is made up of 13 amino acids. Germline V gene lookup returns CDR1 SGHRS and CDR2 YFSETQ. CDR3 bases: TGCGCCAGCAGCATTGACGGGAACACTGAAGCTTTCTTT. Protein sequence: CASSIDGNTEAFF.

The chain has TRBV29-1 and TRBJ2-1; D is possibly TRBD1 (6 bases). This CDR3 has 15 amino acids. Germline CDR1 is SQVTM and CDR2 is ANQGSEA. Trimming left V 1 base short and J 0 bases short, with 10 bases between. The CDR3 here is CSVEGVQGSYNEQFF. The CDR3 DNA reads TGCAGCGTTGAAGGGGTACAGGGCTCCTACAATGAGCAGTTCTTC.

DNA of the CDR3: TGTGCCAGCAGCCAAGGACAGGGGGCAGGAGAGACCCAGTACTTC. Amino acids: CASSQGQGAGETQYF. The V call is TRBV11-2, the J call TRBJ2-5, with TRBD1 matching over 11 bases. The CDR3 is 15 residues long. V was pared by 5 bases and J by 4 bases, with 6 bases of the junction left unmatched. Germline CDR1 SGHAT, CDR2 FQNNGV.

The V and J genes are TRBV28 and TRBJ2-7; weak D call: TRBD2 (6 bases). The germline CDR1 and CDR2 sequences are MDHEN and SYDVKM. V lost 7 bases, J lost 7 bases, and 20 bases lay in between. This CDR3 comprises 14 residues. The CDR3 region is CASMGFQAGGEQYF. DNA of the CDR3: TGTGCCAGCATGGGATTTCAGGCAGGAGGGGAGCAGTACTTC.

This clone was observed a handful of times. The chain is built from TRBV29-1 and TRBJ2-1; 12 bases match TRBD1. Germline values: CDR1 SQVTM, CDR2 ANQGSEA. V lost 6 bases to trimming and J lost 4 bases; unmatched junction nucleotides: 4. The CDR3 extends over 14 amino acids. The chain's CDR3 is CSVEGQGAYNEQFF. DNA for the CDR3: TGCAGCGTAGAGGGACAGGGGGCTTACAATGAGCAGTTCTTC.

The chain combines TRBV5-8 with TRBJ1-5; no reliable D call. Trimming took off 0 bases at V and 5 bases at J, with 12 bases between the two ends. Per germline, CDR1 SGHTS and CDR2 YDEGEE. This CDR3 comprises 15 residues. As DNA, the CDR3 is TGTGCCAGCAGCTTGGCGATCGGGAATTATCAGCCCCAGCATTTT. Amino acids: CASSLAIGNYQPQHF.

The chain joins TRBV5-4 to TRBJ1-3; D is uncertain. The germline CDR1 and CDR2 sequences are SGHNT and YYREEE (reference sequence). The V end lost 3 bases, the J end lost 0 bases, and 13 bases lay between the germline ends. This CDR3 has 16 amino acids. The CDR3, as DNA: TGTGCCAGCAGCTCCCCCCGTTTCCTCTCTGGAAACACCATATATTTT. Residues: CASSSPRFLSGNTIYF. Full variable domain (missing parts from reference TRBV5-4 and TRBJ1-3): ETGVTQSPTHLIKTRGQQVTLRCSSQSGHNTVSWYQQALGQGPQFIFQYYREEENGRGNFPPRFSGLQFPNYSSELNVNALELDDSALYLCASSSPRFLSGNTIYFGEGSWLTVV.

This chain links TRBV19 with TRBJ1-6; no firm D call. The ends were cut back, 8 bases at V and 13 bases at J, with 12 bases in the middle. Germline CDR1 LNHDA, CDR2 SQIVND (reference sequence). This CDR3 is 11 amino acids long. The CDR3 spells CASGPGEPLHF. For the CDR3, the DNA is TGTGCCAGTGGGCCCGGGGAGCCCCTCCACTTT.

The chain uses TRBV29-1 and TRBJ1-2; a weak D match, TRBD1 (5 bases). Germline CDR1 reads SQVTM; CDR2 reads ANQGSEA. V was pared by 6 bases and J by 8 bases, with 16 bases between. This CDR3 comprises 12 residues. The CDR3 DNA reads TGCAGCGTCCGGGGTGGGGGAATCGGCTACACCTTC. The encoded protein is CSVRGGGIGYTF.

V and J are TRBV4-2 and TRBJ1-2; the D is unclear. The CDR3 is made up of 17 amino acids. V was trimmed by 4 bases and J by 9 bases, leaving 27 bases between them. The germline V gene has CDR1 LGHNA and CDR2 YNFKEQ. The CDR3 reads CASSPGTMTLRPLRYTF. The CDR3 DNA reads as TGTGCCAGCAGCCCTGGTACTATGACCCTCCGACCCTTACGCTACACCTTC.

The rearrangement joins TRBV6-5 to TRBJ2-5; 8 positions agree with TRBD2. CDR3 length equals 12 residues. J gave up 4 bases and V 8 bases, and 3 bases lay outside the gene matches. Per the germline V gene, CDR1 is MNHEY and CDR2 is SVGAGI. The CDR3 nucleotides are TGTGCCAGCCGACGGGGGGGAGAGACCCAGTACTTC. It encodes CASRRGGETQYF.

The DNA of the CDR3 is TGTGCCAGCAGCTCCTCGACAGTCCCAACTAATGAAAAACTGTTTTTT. Amino acids: CASSSSTVPTNEKLFF. This chain joins TRBV7-9 and TRBJ1-4; TRBD1 might be the D (5 bases). The CDR3 runs to 16 residues. V shed 4 bases and J shed 0 bases, with 12 bases lying between them. Germline V gene lookup returns CDR1 SEHNR and CDR2 FQNEAQ (reference sequence).

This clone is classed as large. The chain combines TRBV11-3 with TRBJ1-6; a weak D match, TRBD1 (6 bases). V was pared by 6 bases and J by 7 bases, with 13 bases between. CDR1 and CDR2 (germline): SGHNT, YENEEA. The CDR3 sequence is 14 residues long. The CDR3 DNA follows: TGTGCCAGCAGGGGGGGGACACCAAATTCACCCCTCCACTTT. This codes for CASRGGTPNSPLHF.

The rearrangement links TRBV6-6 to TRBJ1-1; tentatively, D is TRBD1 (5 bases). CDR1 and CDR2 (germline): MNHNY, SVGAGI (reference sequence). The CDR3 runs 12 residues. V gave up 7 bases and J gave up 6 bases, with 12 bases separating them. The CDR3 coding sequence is TGTGCCAGCAAAGGGACCACGGCTGAAGCTTTCTTT. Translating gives CASKGTTAEAFF.

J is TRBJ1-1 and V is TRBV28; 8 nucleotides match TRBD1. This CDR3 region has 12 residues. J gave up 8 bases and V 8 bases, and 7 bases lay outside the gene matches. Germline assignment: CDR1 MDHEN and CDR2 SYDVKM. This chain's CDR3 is CASLGQGREAFF. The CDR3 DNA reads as TGTGCCAGCCTCGGACAGGGAAGAGAAGCTTTCTTT.

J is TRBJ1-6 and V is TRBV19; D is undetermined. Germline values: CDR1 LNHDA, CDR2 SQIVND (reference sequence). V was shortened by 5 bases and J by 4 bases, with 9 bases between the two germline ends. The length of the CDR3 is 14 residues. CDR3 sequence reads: CASSPESYNSPLHF. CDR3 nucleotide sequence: TGTGCCAGTAGTCCAGAGTCTTATAATTCACCCCTCCACTTT.

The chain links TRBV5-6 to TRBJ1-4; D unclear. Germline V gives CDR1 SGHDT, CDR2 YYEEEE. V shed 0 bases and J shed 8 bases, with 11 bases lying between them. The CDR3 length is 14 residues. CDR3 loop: CASSLGGLREKLFF. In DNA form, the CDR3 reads TGTGCCAGCAGCTTGGGAGGGTTACGGGAAAAACTGTTTTTT.

The CDR3 loop is CASSPSAQGNEKLFF. The DNA for the CDR3 is TGTGCCAGCTCACCATCGGCACAGGGGAATGAAAAACTGTTTTTT. The chain links TRBV18 to TRBJ1-4, with 7 bases aligning to TRBD1. V gave up 2 bases and J gave up 5 bases; unmatched junction bases: 5. Germline lookup yields CDR1 KGHSH and CDR2 LQKENI. This CDR3 has 15 residues.

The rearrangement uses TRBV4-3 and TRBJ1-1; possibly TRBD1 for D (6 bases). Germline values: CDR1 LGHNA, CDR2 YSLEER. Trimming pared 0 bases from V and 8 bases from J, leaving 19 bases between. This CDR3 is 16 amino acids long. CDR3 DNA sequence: TGCGCCAGCAGCCAAGAAAGGGTGGTGGGGACAAGAGAAGCTTTCTTT. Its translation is CASSQERVVGTREAFF.

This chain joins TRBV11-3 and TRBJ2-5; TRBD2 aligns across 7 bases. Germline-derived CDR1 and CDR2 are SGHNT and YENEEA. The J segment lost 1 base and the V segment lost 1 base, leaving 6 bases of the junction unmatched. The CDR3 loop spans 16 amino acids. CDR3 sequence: CASSLGNLAVQETQYF. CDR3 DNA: TGTGCCAGCAGCTTAGGAAACCTAGCGGTCCAAGAGACCCAGTACTTC.

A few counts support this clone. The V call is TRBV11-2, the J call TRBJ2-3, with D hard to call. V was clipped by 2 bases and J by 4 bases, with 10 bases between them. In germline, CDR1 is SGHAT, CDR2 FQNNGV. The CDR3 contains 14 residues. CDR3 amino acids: CASSLTRVADTQYF. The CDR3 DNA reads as TGTGCCAGCAGCTTAACACGGGTGGCAGATACGCAGTATTTT.

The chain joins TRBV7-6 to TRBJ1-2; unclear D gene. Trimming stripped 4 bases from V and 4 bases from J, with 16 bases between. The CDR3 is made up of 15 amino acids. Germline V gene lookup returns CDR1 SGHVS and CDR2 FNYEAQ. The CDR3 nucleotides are TGTGCCAGCAGCTCCGATCGCAGCGGCGGCTATGGCTACACCTTC. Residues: CASSSDRSGGYGYTF. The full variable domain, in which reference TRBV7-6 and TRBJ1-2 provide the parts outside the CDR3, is GAGVSQSPRYKVTKRGQDVALRCDPISGHVSLYWYRQALGQGPEFLTYFNYEAQQDKSGLPNDRFSAERPEGSISTLTIQRTEQRDSAMYRCASSSDRSGGYGYTFGSGTRLTVV.

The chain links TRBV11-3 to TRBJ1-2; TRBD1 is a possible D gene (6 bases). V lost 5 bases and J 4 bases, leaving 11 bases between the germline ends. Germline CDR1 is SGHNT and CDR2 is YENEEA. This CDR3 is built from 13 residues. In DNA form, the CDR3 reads TGTGCCAGCAGCCCCGGACAGATCTATGGCTACACCTTC. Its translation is CASSPGQIYGYTF.